This T cell receptor beta chain stems from a study of identical twins. Notes on the study in general: Cord blood beta clonotypes that were abundant carried fewer insertions, and memory repertoires showed no such trend. Conclusions were drawn cross-sectionally by statistical analysis, without following the same donors.

About this clonotype: Its antigen is as yet unknown. A junction end diverges from the germline sequence, so it may reflect a read error.

Template switching supplied a universal primer site; unique molecular identifiers were carried on the cDNA. TCRdb called the 5' RACE reads again in MiXCR, with one record for every CDR3 protein. Of about 530,000 distinct CDR3 sequences in the sample, under 25% were seen once. The CDR3 consists of 16 residues. Germline V gene data show CDR1 as LNHDA and CDR2 as SQIVND (reference sequence). This sample also belongs to another study, concerning yellow fever vaccine responses in identical twins. From that second work: Twins' vaccine T cell response reportedly gave the appearance of partial convergence and partial personalization.

This TCR was recovered from a woman between 18 and 29 years old in good health. Material for sequencing was CD4+ T cells sorted from blood. The V and J genes are TRBV19 and TRBJ2-3; 9 bases agree with TRBD2. Here the CDR3 reads CASSILGTIAGDTPYF. CDR3 bases: TGTGCCAGTAGTATACTCGGGACTATAGCGGGAGATACGCCGTATTTT.